Below, one TCR beta chain is given with its context. What it binds is unknown. The data were obtained in a study of CXCR3-negative and CXCR3-positive naive CD8 T cells. Overall study: There were roughly 140 million TRB reads altogether, and each library had about 1.5 +/- 0.3 million of them.

General observations from the study: Against CXCR3-negative naive cells, CXCR3-positive naive cells showed more hydrophobic TRB CDR3s. Surface CD5 was comparable between naive subsets; TCR strength was inferred from TRB CDR3 properties.

The authors made the TRB cDNA libraries by 5' RACE using UMI labels. TCRdb re-called the 5' RACE reads and shows each CDR3 protein once, DNA omitted. The listing records 70,000 to 100,000 distinct CDR3 sequences. Sorts performed in triplicate captured hundreds of thousands of cells each from every CD8+ T cell subset. The sample taken for sequencing was naive CXCR3- CD8+ T cells from blood. Noted subset: CD45RO-CCR7+CD27+CD95- naive CD8+ T cells lacking CXCR3 (TNR3-). This receptor was identified in a human donor in good health. Some clones in this sample may be carry-over from other donors' samples.

CDR3 residues: CASSLRGGKETQYF. This chain joins TRBV12-3 or TRBV12-4 and TRBJ2-5; TCRdb selects TRBD1, and the lack of DNA leaves this call unchecked. The CDR3 runs 14 residues.